The T cell receptor beta chain under discussion was sequenced for a study of cytomegalovirus exposure and HLA in healthy donors. Study at large: From about 180 million T cells, an earlier analysis saw roughly 110 million unique TCR beta sequences. The study's findings and limits: Differences between HLA loci emerged in a later analysis of TCR association rates, with DRB1 most and HLA-C fewest. The listing of 150 or so TCR beta chains classed them as cytomegalovirus-associated.

PCR amplification relied on 60 Vbeta primers (plus 13 Jbeta primers). Assay: immunoSEQ multiplex PCR; the TCRdb copy retains only in-frame clones and omits some. The sample includes around 80,000 clones, roughly 85% seen only once; the top ten take approximately 5.7%. A remark on this clone: Its matching antigen is unknown.

The sample taken for sequencing was PBMCs. This TCR came from a female donor in good health and CMV-seronegative.

The CDR3 spells CAWSTAGTNSPLHF. Here the CDR3 DNA reads TGTGCCTGGAGCACGGCGGGAACTAATTCACCCCTCCACTTT. The chain recombines TRBV30 with TRBJ1-6; no clear D gene. The CDR3 covers 14 residues. CDR1 and CDR2 from the germline V gene are GTSNPN and SVGIG (reference sequence). V lost 3 bases to trimming and J lost 6 bases, with 12 bases between them.